This T cell receptor (beta chain) stems from a study of T cell repertoires in cytomegalovirus infection. Study as a whole: The study used recently identified HLA-C-restricted and well-studied HLA-B-restricted CMV epitopes. Both a matching HLA type and CMV infection were indicated by public TCR beta signatures.

Notes on this clonotype: No antigen is known for it.

The CDR3 runs 14 residues. Trimming shortened V by 5 bases and J by 0 bases, and 10 bases separated the two germline ends. Using its own MiXCR run on the reads, TCRdb lists one record per CDR3 protein. The sample includes some 940,000 distinct CDR3 sequences, 30% to 40% of them seen just once. Study-wide results and caveats: People with CMV and the relevant HLA were identified by cumulative public TCR beta family frequency. CMV-specific TCR beta clonotypes restricted by HLA-C were the ones dominating the ex vivo response.

The sample consisted of cultured CD8+ T cells from PBMCs, taken from culture after CMV antigen stimulation. The clonotype originates from a human donor in good health (CMV status not recorded). Some clones in this sample may be carry-over from other donors' samples. The gene calls are TRBV12-3 or TRBV12-4 and TRBJ2-5; D is undetermined. This CDR3 is CASSPHRDQETQYF. CDR3 sequence (DNA): TGTGCCAGCAGTCCTCACAGAGACCAAGAGACCCAGTACTTC.